This T cell receptor beta chain stems from a study of blood T cell repertoires in COVID-19. In the study overall: The analysed material was cDNA or gDNA that came from T cells, B-cell-depleted T cells, or PBMCs.

V dropped 1 base and J dropped 6 bases, with 8 bases sitting between them. The CDR3 is 13 amino acids. The germline V gene has CDR1 LNHDA and CDR2 SQIVND (reference sequence). Generated by immunoSEQ multiplex PCR, the TCRdb table keeps only in-frame clones and is missing some. The table has around 180,000 clones, around 89% seen once. Material: peripheral blood. This receptor was taken from a man aged 55 to 70 with acute or convalescent COVID-19. The V and J genes are TRBV19 and TRBJ2-3, with a tentative D call TRBD2 (5 bases). The CDR3 DNA follows: TGTGCCAGTAGTATAGGACGGGGTGATACGCAGTATTTT. It specifies CASSIGRGDTQYF. The full variable domain, its missing parts supplied by reference TRBV19 and TRBJ2-3, is DGGITQSPKYLFRKEGQNVTLSCEQNLNHDAMYWYRQDPGQGLRLIYYSQIVNDFQKGDIAEGYSVSREKKESFPLTVTSAQKNPTAFYLCASSIGRGDTQYFGPGTRLTVL.